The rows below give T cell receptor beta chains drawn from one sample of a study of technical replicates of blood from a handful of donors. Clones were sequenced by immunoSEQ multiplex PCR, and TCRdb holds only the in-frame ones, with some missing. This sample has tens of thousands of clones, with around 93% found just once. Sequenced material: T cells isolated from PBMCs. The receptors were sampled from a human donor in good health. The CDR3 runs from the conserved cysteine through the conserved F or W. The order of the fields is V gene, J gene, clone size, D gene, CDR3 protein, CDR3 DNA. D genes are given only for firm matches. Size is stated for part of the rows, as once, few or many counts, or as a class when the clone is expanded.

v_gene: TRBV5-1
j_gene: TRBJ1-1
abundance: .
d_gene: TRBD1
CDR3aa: CASSLQGAQRNTEAFF
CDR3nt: TGCGCCAGCAGCCTCCAGGGGGCCCAGAGGAACACTGAAGCTTTCTTT

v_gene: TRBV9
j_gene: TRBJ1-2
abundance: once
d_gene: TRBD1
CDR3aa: CASSVDYRGYGYTF
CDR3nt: TGTGCCAGCAGCGTTGATTACAGGGGCTATGGCTACACCTTC

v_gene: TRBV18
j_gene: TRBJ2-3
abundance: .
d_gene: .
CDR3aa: CASSQLTQGSDTQYF
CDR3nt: TGTGCCAGCTCCCAACTAACTCAGGGTTCAGATACGCAGTATTTT

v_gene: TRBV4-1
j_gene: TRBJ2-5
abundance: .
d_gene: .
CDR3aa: CASSQVSYTKETQYF
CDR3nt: TGCGCCAGCAGCCAAGTGTCGTACACAAAAGAGACCCAGTACTTC

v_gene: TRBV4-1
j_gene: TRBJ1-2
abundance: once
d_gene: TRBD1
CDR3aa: CASSRVTGVSYGYTF
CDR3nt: TGCGCCAGCAGCCGAGTTACAGGGGTGTCCTATGGCTACACCTTC

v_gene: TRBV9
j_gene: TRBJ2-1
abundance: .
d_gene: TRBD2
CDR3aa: CASSVGLAGGREVQFF
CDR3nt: TGTGCCAGCAGCGTAGGACTAGCGGGGGGGCGTGAGGTGCAGTTCTTC

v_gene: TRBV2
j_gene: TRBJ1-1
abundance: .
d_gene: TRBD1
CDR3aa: CASSRDRGHTEAFF
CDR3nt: TGTGCCAGCAGCCGGGACAGGGGGCATACTGAAGCTTTCTTT

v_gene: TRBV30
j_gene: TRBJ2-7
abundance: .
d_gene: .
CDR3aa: CAWGKSQGGEQYF
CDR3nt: TGTGCCTGGGGCAAAAGCCAGGGGGGCGAGCAGTACTTC

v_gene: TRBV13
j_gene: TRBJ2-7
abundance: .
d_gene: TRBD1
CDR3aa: CASSFRTGKYEQYF
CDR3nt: TGTGCCAGCAGCTTCCGGACAGGGAAATACGAGCAGTACTTC

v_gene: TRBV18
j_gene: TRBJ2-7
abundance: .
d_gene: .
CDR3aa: CASSPPVARAYEQYF
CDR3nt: TGTGCCAGCTCACCACCGGTCGCCAGGGCCTACGAGCAGTACTTC

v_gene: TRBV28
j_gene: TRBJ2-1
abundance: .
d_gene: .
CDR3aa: CASSMRQGRVYNEQFF
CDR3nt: TGTGCCAGCAGTATGCGGCAGGGAAGGGTGTACAATGAGCAGTTCTTC

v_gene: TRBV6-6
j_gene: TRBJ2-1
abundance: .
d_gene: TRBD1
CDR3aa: CASSYRTGGLDEQFF
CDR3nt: TGTGCCAGCAGTTACAGGACAGGGGGTTTAGATGAGCAGTTCTTC

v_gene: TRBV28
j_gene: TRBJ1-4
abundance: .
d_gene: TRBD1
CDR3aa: CASSFLTGGANEKLFF
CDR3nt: TGTGCCAGCAGTTTCCTTACAGGGGGAGCGAATGAAAAACTGTTTTTT

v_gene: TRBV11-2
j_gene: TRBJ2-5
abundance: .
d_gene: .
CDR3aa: CASSQGRSRQETQYF
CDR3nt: TGTGCCAGCAGCCAAGGGAGGTCCCGCCAAGAGACCCAGTACTTC

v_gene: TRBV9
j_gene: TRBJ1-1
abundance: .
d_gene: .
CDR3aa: CASSSLGSGGTEAFF
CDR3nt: TGTGCCAGCAGCTCCCTCGGCTCTGGAGGGACTGAAGCTTTCTTT

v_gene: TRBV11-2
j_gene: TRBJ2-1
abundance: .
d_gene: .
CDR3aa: CASSLVRGSYNEQFF
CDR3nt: TGTGCCAGCAGCTTAGTCAGGGGCTCCTACAATGAGCAGTTCTTC

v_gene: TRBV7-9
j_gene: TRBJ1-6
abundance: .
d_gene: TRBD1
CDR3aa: CASSPTGLDSPLHF
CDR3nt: TGTGCCAGCAGCCCGACAGGGCTCGATTCACCCCTCCACTTT

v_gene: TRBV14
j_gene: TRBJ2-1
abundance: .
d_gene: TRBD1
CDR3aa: CASSQGQGAYEQFF
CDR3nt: TGTGCCAGCAGCCAGGGTCAGGGGGCATATGAGCAGTTCTTC

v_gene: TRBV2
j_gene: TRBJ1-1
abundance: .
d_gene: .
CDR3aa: CASSSSPDSSTEAFF
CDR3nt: TGTGCCAGCAGTTCTTCTCCCGACAGCAGCACTGAAGCTTTCTTT

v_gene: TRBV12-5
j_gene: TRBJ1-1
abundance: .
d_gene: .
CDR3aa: CASVAQGGGEAFF
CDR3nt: TGTGCTAGTGTCGCCCAGGGAGGGGGTGAAGCTTTCTTT

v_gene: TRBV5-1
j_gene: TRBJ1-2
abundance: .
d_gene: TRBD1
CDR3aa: CASSPTGEGYTF
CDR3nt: TGCGCCAGCAGCCCGACAGGGGAGGGCTACACCTTC

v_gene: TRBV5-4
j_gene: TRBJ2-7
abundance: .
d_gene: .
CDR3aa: CASSLGGESYEQYF
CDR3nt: TGTGCCAGCAGCTTGGGGGGGGAATCCTACGAGCAGTACTTC